This T cell receptor beta chain was observed in a study of Graves' ophthalmopathy and Graves' hyperthyroidism. Study observations and caveats: Using 13 signatures, a model distinguished ophthalmopathy from stable hyperthyroidism, reaching around 90% sensitivity and 81.08% specificity. Blood contained most expanded thyroid clonotypes exceeding 0.001 frequency.

TCR beta CDR3 amplification used RNA transcripts. A first-round RT-PCR used HTBI primers, followed by a second-round multiplex PCR. TCRdb ran MiXCR on the multiplex PCR reads and lists one entry per CDR3 protein. The table includes more than 1,000,000 distinct CDR3 sequences, about 36% detected once. The CDR3 runs 10 residues. About this clonotype itself: The target antigen is unknown. A much bigger clone sits one base away, suggesting this may be a read error.

Sequencing was done on a sample of peripheral blood or thyroid tissue (not recorded which). The rearrangement links TRBV12-3 or TRBV12-4 to TRBJ2-5; D gene unclear. The clonotype was recovered from an adult man with Graves' hyperthyroidism. The DNA of the CDR3 is TGTGCCAGCAGTTTGGCCCGGATGCGCTTC. Translation gives CASSLARMRF.